Shown below are 24 T cell receptor beta chains from a single sample sequenced in a study of beta chain features in type 1 diabetes. Expressed TCRB transcripts were sequenced because the isolated RNA had all been reverse transcribed beforehand. Only in-frame clones appear in the TCRdb table, and some are missing; sequencing was by immunoSEQ multiplex PCR. The data hold under 400,000 clones, with around a fifth observed a single time. Sequencing was performed on naive CD4+ T cells from blood. These receptors originate from a young woman in good health.

The chain couples TRBV9 to TRBJ2-2; 7 bases fit TRBD2. There are 15 residues in the CDR3. Germline CDR1 and CDR2: SGDLS and YYNGEE. The V gene end was trimmed by 0 bases and the J gene end by 3 bases; junction bases not matched to a gene: 2. CDR3 sequence reads: CASSVAGRDTGELFF. As DNA, the CDR3 is TGTGCCAGCAGCGTAGCTGGGAGGGACACCGGGGAGCTGTTTTTT.

This chain uses TRBV2 with TRBJ2-7, with D unresolved. The ends were cut back, 3 bases at V and 0 bases at J, with 6 bases in the middle. Germline lookup yields CDR1 SNHLY and CDR2 FYNNEI. The CDR3 sequence is 13 residues long. The CDR3 nucleotides are TGTGCCAGCAGTGATCCGTTCTCCTACGAGCAGTACTTC. As protein: CASSDPFSYEQYF. The full variable domain, with the rest looked up from reference TRBV2 and TRBJ2-7, is EPEVTQTPSHQVTQMGQEVILRCVPISNHLYFYWYRQILGQKVEFLVSFYNNEISEKSEIFDDQFSVERPDGSNFTLKIRSTKLEDSAMYFCASSDPFSYEQYFGPGTRLTVT.

The J gene is TRBJ2-2, the V gene TRBV30; unclear D gene. The CDR3 is 11 amino acids. Deletions cut 6 bases from V and 4 bases from J, with 6 bases between. CDR1 and CDR2 (germline): GTSNPN, SVGIG (reference sequence). The CDR3 bases are TGTGCCTGCAAGAGCACCGGGGAGCTGTTTTTT. Translated, it gives CACKSTGELFF.

The chain couples TRBV7-9 to TRBJ2-7; TRBD2 might be the D (5 bases). The CDR3 covers 13 residues. From germline, CDR1 is SEHNR and CDR2 FQNEAQ (reference sequence). Trimming pared 5 bases from V and 1 base from J, leaving 9 bases between. DNA for the CDR3: TGTGCCAGCAGCCCCGAGCGGTCCTACGAGCAGTACTTC. Translating it yields CASSPERSYEQYF. Full variable domain (remainder filled in from reference TRBV7-9 and TRBJ2-7): DTGVSQNPRHKITKRGQNVTFRCDPISEHNRLYWYRQTLGQGPEFLTYFQNEAQLEKSRLLSDRFSAERPKGSFSTLEIQRTEQGDSAMYLCASSPERSYEQYFGPGTRLTVT.

The chain is built from TRBV6-5 and TRBJ2-7, with TRBD2 identical over 7 bases. This CDR3 spans 14 amino acids. Germline CDR1 and CDR2: MNHEY and SVGAGI. Trimming cost V 5 bases and J 5 bases; bases outside gene matches: 9. This CDR3 is CASSPGGSNDEQYF. For the CDR3, the DNA is TGTGCCAGCAGTCCGGGCGGGAGTAACGACGAGCAGTACTTC.

The V gene is TRBV19, the J gene TRBJ1-2, with D maybe TRBD1 (5 bases). The CDR3 covers 12 residues. V shed 6 bases and J shed 8 bases, with 13 bases lying between them. Germline lookup yields CDR1 LNHDA and CDR2 SQIVND (reference sequence). The CDR3 nucleotides are TGTGCCAGTAGCACCGGGACTTTCGGCTACACCTTC. Translation: CASSTGTFGYTF.

This clone was picked up a small number of times. The chain employs TRBV29-1 and TRBJ2-3, with a possible D match to TRBD1 (6 bases). Trimming removed 6 bases from V and 6 bases from J, with 25 bases in between. CDR3 length: 16 amino acids. Per the germline V gene, CDR1 is SQVTM and CDR2 is ANQGSEA. CDR3 sequence reads: CSVSTTGTSRMDTQYF. CDR3 in DNA: TGCAGCGTAAGCACTACTGGGACAAGTAGAATGGATACGCAGTATTTT.

This clone has more than one count but fewer than ten. The V and J genes are TRBV6-6 and TRBJ1-1, with TRBD1 as a possible D gene (6 bases). This CDR3 is built from 14 residues. V was trimmed by 2 bases and J by 3 bases, leaving 10 bases between them. CDR1 MNHNY and CDR2 SVGAGI come from the germline V gene (reference sequence). CDR3 bases: TGTGCCAGCAGTTACGGGGGCTCGGACACTGAAGCTTTCTTT. Residues: CASSYGGSDTEAFF.

This clone has a handful of counts. This chain uses TRBV19 with TRBJ1-5, with a weak D call TRBD1 (5 bases). The length of the CDR3 is 14 residues. The V gene's germline CDR1 is LNHDA and CDR2 SQIVND (reference sequence). Trimming pared 3 bases from V and 4 bases from J, leaving 10 bases between. The CDR3 here is CASSIGHRNQPQHF. In nucleotides, the CDR3 is TGTGCCAGTAGTATCGGACACCGGAATCAGCCCCAGCATTTT.

V usage is TRBV15 and J usage is TRBJ1-1; tentative D call: TRBD1 (5 bases). The CDR3 sequence is 15 residues long. Germline V CDR1 and CDR2: LNHNV, YYDKDF (reference sequence). Trimming pared 0 bases from V and 2 bases from J, leaving 10 bases between. CDR3 residues: CATSRDPGINTEAFF. CDR3 nucleotides: TGTGCCACCAGCAGAGATCCAGGGATTAACACTGAAGCTTTCTTT.

This sequence joins TRBV27 and TRBJ1-1, with a weak D call TRBD1 (5 bases). Trimming took off 3 bases at V and 2 bases at J, with 13 bases between the two ends. Germline CDR1 reads MNHEY; CDR2 reads SMNVEV (reference sequence). The length of the CDR3 is 15 residues. The CDR3 DNA reads as TGTGCCAGCAGTTTTGGGGTCCAGGGTAACACTGAAGCTTTCTTT. Translated, it gives CASSFGVQGNTEAFF.

In this sample, this clone turned up a few times. This chain joins TRBV7-2 and TRBJ2-3; D gene unclear. The CDR3 is 12 residues long. Germline V gene data show CDR1 as SGHTA and CDR2 as FQGNSA. The ends were cut back, 5 bases at V and 2 bases at J, with 5 bases in the middle. The CDR3: CASSQLTDTQYF. The CDR3 DNA sequence: TGTGCCAGCAGCCAACTCACAGATACGCAGTATTTT.

This clone came up a few times. The chain employs TRBV30 and TRBJ1-2; D is unresolved. CDR1 and CDR2 (germline): GTSNPN, SVGIG (reference sequence). The CDR3 consists of 16 residues. V was trimmed by 0 bases and J by 6 bases, leaving 20 bases between them. The CDR3 spells CAWSVTSASLSNGYTF. The DNA of the CDR3 is TGTGCCTGGAGTGTAACGTCCGCGTCTCTTTCTAATGGCTACACCTTC. The full variable domain, its missing parts supplied by reference TRBV30 and TRBJ1-2, is SQTIHQWPATLVQPVGSPLSLECTVEGTSNPNLYWYRQAAGRGLQLLFYSVGIGQISSEVPQNLSASRPQDRQFILSSKKLLLSDSGFYLCAWSVTSASLSNGYTFGSGTRLTVV.

This chain uses TRBV28 with TRBJ2-5; 11 bases align to TRBD1. The V gene end was trimmed by 6 bases and the J gene end by 7 bases; junction bases not matched to a gene: 7. The V gene's germline CDR1 is MDHEN and CDR2 SYDVKM. This CDR3 comprises 14 residues. The CDR3, as DNA: TGTGCCAGCAGCCCGGGCGGGACAGGGGGGACCCAGTACTTC. Its protein is CASSPGGTGGTQYF.

This rearrangement joins TRBV18 to TRBJ1-1; possibly TRBD1 for D (5 bases). This CDR3 has 14 residues. V shed 6 bases and J shed 8 bases, with 19 bases lying between them. Germline-derived CDR1 and CDR2 are KGHSH and LQKENI. The CDR3 DNA follows: TGTGCCAGCTCCCTCTTAGGGCCCCAGGGCGAAGCTTTCTTT. The encoded protein is CASSLLGPQGEAFF.

There are a few counts of this clone. The V call is TRBV5-4, the J call TRBJ1-1; D might be TRBD1 (6 bases). This CDR3 contains 13 residues. V shed 8 bases and J shed 4 bases, with 15 bases lying between them. Germline CDR1 SGHNT, CDR2 YYREEE (reference sequence). CDR3 sequence (DNA): TGTGCCAGTCGAGGTGGGGGGGCCACTGAAGCTTTCTTT. Translated, it gives CASRGGGATEAFF. Looking up the rest from reference TRBV5-4 and TRBJ1-1 gives the full variable domain: ETGVTQSPTHLIKTRGQQVTLRCSSQSGHNTVSWYQQALGQGPQFIFQYYREEENGRGNFPPRFSGLQFPNYSSELNVNALELDDSALYLCASRGGGATEAFFGQGTRLTVV.

Comments on this clone: The sample holds other DNA sequences that translate to the same CDR3. V usage is TRBV5-1 and J usage is TRBJ2-7; 10 nucleotides agree with TRBD1. CDR1 is SGHRS and CDR2 is YFSETQ in the germline V gene. The CDR3 loop spans 15 amino acids. V gave up 4 bases and J gave up 0 bases; unmatched junction bases: 4. Here the CDR3 reads CASSPGQGSSYEQYF. As DNA, the CDR3 is TGCGCCAGCAGCCCGGGACAGGGGAGCTCCTACGAGCAGTACTTC.

This clone has just a few counts. At one end the junction does not follow the germline gene, possibly because of a read error. The gene calls are TRBV4-2 and TRBJ2-3, with 10 bases matching TRBD2. CDR3 length: 13 amino acids. Germline V lookup: CDR1 LGHNA, CDR2 YNFKEQ. In nucleotides, the CDR3 is TGTGCCAGCAGCCACTATGAGCGGGGGGGCGAGAATTTT. This translates into CASSHYERGGENF.

Concerning this clone: The same CDR3 can be traced to other DNA sequences in this sample. This chain uses TRBV6-5 with TRBJ1-2; D is uncertain. Germline V gene sequence: CDR1 MNHEY, CDR2 SVGAGI. V lost 0 bases, J lost 4 bases, and 9 bases lay in between. The CDR3 length is 14 residues. DNA for the CDR3: TGTGCCAGCAGTTACTCGGGCACCAGCTATGGCTACACCTTC. It specifies CASSYSGTSYGYTF.

The chain carries TRBV7-2 and TRBJ2-1, with D maybe TRBD1 (6 bases). Trimming left V 5 bases short and J 12 bases short, with 17 bases between. In germline, CDR1 is SGHTA, CDR2 FQGNSA. The CDR3 runs 13 residues. The chain's CDR3 is CASSPQTGYLQFF. The DNA of the CDR3 is TGTGCCAGCAGCCCCCAAACAGGGTACCTGCAGTTCTTC.

About this clone: The sample holds other DNA sequences that translate to the same CDR3. The J gene is TRBJ1-1, the V gene TRBV9; D remains ambiguous. This CDR3 has 12 amino acids. With 4 bases removed from V and 1 base from J, the gap between germline ends came to 5 bases. Germline V gene lookup returns CDR1 SGDLS and CDR2 YYNGEE. CDR3 coding DNA: TGTGCCAGCAGCCCCCAGAACACTGAAGCTTTCTTT. It specifies CASSPQNTEAFF. The full variable domain, rest sourced from reference TRBV9 and TRBJ1-1, is DSGVTQTPKHLITATGQRVTLRCSPRSGDLSVYWYQQSLDQGLQFLIQYYNGEERAKGNILERFSAQQFPDLHSELNLSSLELGDSALYFCASSPQNTEAFFGQGTRLTVV.

The rearrangement links TRBV18 to TRBJ1-6; D not certain. The length of the CDR3 is 15 residues. Germline CDR1 and CDR2: KGHSH and LQKENI. V was pared by 0 bases and J by 11 bases, with 14 bases between. The CDR3 protein is CASSPPAATGAPLHF. The CDR3 DNA reads TGTGCCAGCTCACCACCGGCGGCTACCGGGGCACCCCTCCACTTT. Filled out from reference TRBV18 and TRBJ1-6, the complete variable domain reads NAGVMQNPRHLVRRRGQEARLRCSPMKGHSHVYWYRQLPEEGLKFMVYLQKENIIDESGMPKERFSAEFPKEGPSILRIQQVVRGDSAAYFCASSPPAATGAPLHFGNGTRLTVT.

The chain is built from TRBV30 and TRBJ1-2; D unresolved. The germline V gene has CDR1 GTSNPN and CDR2 SVGIG (reference sequence). The CDR3 sequence is 12 residues long. The CDR3, as DNA: TGTGCGGTAGCCCCTTCAAACTATGGCTACACCTTC. Translated, it gives CAVAPSNYGYTF. Based on the CDR3 plus reference TRBV30 and TRBJ1-2, the full variable domain is SQTIHQWPATLVQPVGSPLSLECTVEGTSNPNLYWYRQAAGRGLQLLFYSVGIGQISSEVPQNLSASRPQDRQFILSSKKLLLSDSGFYLCAVAPSNYGYTFGSGTRLTVV.

This clone has a handful of counts. The chain joins TRBV5-1 to TRBJ1-1; D is unresolved. This CDR3 contains 15 residues. Germline values: CDR1 SGHRS, CDR2 YFSETQ. V was clipped by 5 bases and J by 0 bases, with 14 bases between them. Here the CDR3 reads CASSSASGLNTEAFF. CDR3 DNA sequence: TGCGCCAGCAGTTCTGCGTCGGGGTTGAACACTGAAGCTTTCTTT.